A selection of T cell receptor beta chains follows, all from one sample in a study. TCRdb redid the calling of the 5' RACE reads with MiXCR, one entry per CDR3 protein. The table has about 57,000 distinct CDR3 sequences, roughly 30% seen once. The sample consisted of tumor-infiltrating memory CD4+ T cells sorted from the breast tumor. The origin of the receptors is a female donor with breast cancer. The CDR3 runs from the conserved cysteine through the conserved F or W. The D gene is left open where the match is weak. For some rows the clone size is stated as once, few or many, or as a class when expanded; others skip it.

v_call: TRBV20-1
cdr3_length: 13
clone_size: few
j_call: TRBJ2-3
d_call: -
cdr3_aa: CSASLVSTDTQYF
cdr3_nt: TGCAGTGCTAGTTTAGTCTCCACAGATACGCAGTATTTT

v_call: TRBV5-4
cdr3_length: 16
clone_size: once
j_call: TRBJ1-2
d_call: -
cdr3_aa: CASSLALGGSNYGYTF
cdr3_nt: TGTGCCAGCAGCCTAGCCCTGGGGGGATCCAACTATGGCTACACCTTC

v_call: TRBV7-9
cdr3_length: 15
clone_size: -
j_call: TRBJ1-2
d_call: -
cdr3_aa: CASSLGRGTYYGYTF
cdr3_nt: TGTGCCAGCAGCTTAGGTAGAGGCACCTACTATGGCTACACCTTC

v_call: TRBV28
cdr3_length: 16
clone_size: -
j_call: TRBJ2-3
d_call: -
cdr3_aa: CASTFFGPGETDTQYF
cdr3_nt: -

v_call: TRBV27
cdr3_length: 13
clone_size: -
j_call: TRBJ2-7
d_call: -
cdr3_aa: CASSRGGVYEQYF
cdr3_nt: TGTGCCAGCAGCCGAGGAGGGGTCTACGAGCAGTACTTC

v_call: TRBV5-1
cdr3_length: 14
clone_size: few
j_call: TRBJ2-7
d_call: -
cdr3_aa: CASRGDTSSDEQYF
cdr3_nt: TGCGCCAGCAGAGGAGACACATCGTCCGACGAGCAGTACTTC

v_call: TRBV20-1
cdr3_length: 12
clone_size: many
j_call: TRBJ1-3
d_call: TRBD1
cdr3_aa: CSGTGGGNTIYF
cdr3_nt: TGCAGCGGGACAGGGGGTGGAAACACCATATATTTT

v_call: TRBV6-2/TRBV6-3
cdr3_length: 14
clone_size: -
j_call: TRBJ1-1
d_call: -
cdr3_aa: CASSHGRLNTEAFF
cdr3_nt: TGTGCCAGCAGCCACGGACGTTTGAACACTGAAGCTTTCTTT

v_call: TRBV9
cdr3_length: 13
clone_size: few
j_call: TRBJ1-1
d_call: -
cdr3_aa: CASSKRGDTEAFF
cdr3_nt: TGTGCCAGCAGCAAAAGAGGGGACACTGAAGCTTTCTTT

v_call: TRBV5-1
cdr3_length: 15
clone_size: few
j_call: TRBJ2-7
d_call: -
cdr3_aa: CASSPDGSYSYEQYF
cdr3_nt: TGCGCCAGCAGCCCGGACGGATCATACTCCTACGAGCAGTACTTC

v_call: TRBV20-1
cdr3_length: 16
clone_size: few
j_call: TRBJ2-5
d_call: TRBD2
cdr3_aa: CSAGGLAGGGQETQYF
cdr3_nt: TGCAGTGCTGGGGGACTAGCGGGAGGAGGGCAGGAGACCCAGTACTTC

v_call: TRBV6-1
cdr3_length: 19
clone_size: -
j_call: TRBJ2-3
d_call: TRBD2
cdr3_aa: CASSSGGPSSGRFLKTQYF
cdr3_nt: TGTGCCAGCAGTAGTGGGGGACCTTCTAGCGGGAGGTTTCTCAAAACGCAGTATTTT

v_call: TRBV6-5
cdr3_length: 13
clone_size: -
j_call: TRBJ1-6
d_call: -
cdr3_aa: CASRWRGHSPLHF
cdr3_nt: TGTGCCAGCAGGTGGCGGGGCCATTCACCCCTCCACTTT

v_call: TRBV6-2/TRBV6-3
cdr3_length: 14
clone_size: -
j_call: TRBJ1-6
d_call: -
cdr3_aa: CASSRRAKNSPLNF
cdr3_nt: TGTGCCAGCAGCCGCCGGGCCAAAAATTCACCCCTCAACTTT

v_call: TRBV5-1
cdr3_length: 14
clone_size: -
j_call: TRBJ1-2
d_call: TRBD1
cdr3_aa: CASSRAGTGDGYTF
cdr3_nt: TGCGCCAGCAGCCGCGCCGGGACAGGGGATGGCTACACCTTC

v_call: TRBV5-1
cdr3_length: 16
clone_size: few
j_call: TRBJ2-3
d_call: TRBD1
cdr3_aa: CASSRITGVFTDTQYF
cdr3_nt: TGCGCCAGCAGCCGAATTACAGGGGTGTTCACAGATACGCAGTATTTT

v_call: TRBV7-9
cdr3_length: 15
clone_size: -
j_call: TRBJ1-2
d_call: -
cdr3_aa: CASSPPDRSNYGYTF
cdr3_nt: TGTGCCAGCAGCCCCCCGGACCGGTCTAACTATGGCTACACCTTC

v_call: TRBV5-1
cdr3_length: 15
clone_size: -
j_call: TRBJ2-1
d_call: -
cdr3_aa: CASSLAGTSLGWLFF
cdr3_nt: TGCGCCAGCAGCTTGGCCGGGACTTCTTTGGGTTGGCTGTTCTTC

v_call: TRBV7-8
cdr3_length: 14
clone_size: once
j_call: TRBJ2-7
d_call: -
cdr3_aa: CASSTRTTQYEQYF
cdr3_nt: TGTGCCAGCAGCACCCGGACAACCCAATACGAGCAGTACTTC

v_call: TRBV28
cdr3_length: 14
clone_size: few
j_call: TRBJ2-3
d_call: -
cdr3_aa: CASSSPGQADTQYF
cdr3_nt: TGTGCCAGCAGTTCCCCCGGGCAAGCAGATACGCAGTATTTT

v_call: TRBV7-7
cdr3_length: 14
clone_size: -
j_call: TRBJ2-5
d_call: TRBD1
cdr3_aa: CASSLKGAQETQYF
cdr3_nt: TGTGCTAGCAGCTTAAAGGGGGCGCAAGAGACCCAGTACTTC

v_call: TRBV7-9
cdr3_length: 13
clone_size: -
j_call: TRBJ2-4
d_call: TRBD1
cdr3_aa: CASSVRDRNIQYF
cdr3_nt: TGTGCCAGCAGCGTCCGGGACAGAAACATTCAGTACTTC

v_call: TRBV5-1
cdr3_length: 14
clone_size: -
j_call: TRBJ2-1
d_call: -
cdr3_aa: CASSLGSEDNEQFF
cdr3_nt: TGCGCCAGCAGCTTGGGGTCGGAGGACAATGAGCAGTTCTTC

v_call: TRBV5-1
cdr3_length: 17
clone_size: -
j_call: TRBJ2-3
d_call: TRBD2
cdr3_aa: CASRLTSGSSGTDTQYF
cdr3_nt: TGCGCCAGCAGACTTACTAGCGGGAGTAGCGGCACAGATACGCAGTATTTT

v_call: TRBV18
cdr3_length: 15
clone_size: few
j_call: TRBJ2-1
d_call: -
cdr3_aa: CASSRDPMGRDEQFF
cdr3_nt: TGTGCCAGCTCACGTGACCCTATGGGGAGAGATGAGCAGTTCTTC

v_call: TRBV6-2/TRBV6-3
cdr3_length: 15
clone_size: few
j_call: TRBJ2-5
d_call: -
cdr3_aa: CASSPHSTSVETQYF
cdr3_nt: TGTGCCAGCAGCCCCCATTCGACTAGTGTGGAGACCCAGTACTTC

v_call: TRBV7-3
cdr3_length: 14
clone_size: -
j_call: TRBJ2-2
d_call: -
cdr3_aa: CASSSTSGTGELFF
cdr3_nt: TGTGCCAGCAGCTCGACTAGTGGCACCGGGGAGCTGTTTTTT

v_call: TRBV7-9
cdr3_length: 16
clone_size: few
j_call: TRBJ1-5
d_call: -
cdr3_aa: CASSPGRSFGNQPQHF
cdr3_nt: TGTGCCAGCAGCCCCGGACGGTCTTTTGGCAATCAGCCCCAGCATTTT

v_call: TRBV7-9
cdr3_length: 14
clone_size: few
j_call: TRBJ2-7
d_call: TRBD2
cdr3_aa: CASSPPTSFHEQYF
cdr3_nt: TGTGCCAGCAGCCCGCCGACTAGCTTCCACGAGCAGTACTTC